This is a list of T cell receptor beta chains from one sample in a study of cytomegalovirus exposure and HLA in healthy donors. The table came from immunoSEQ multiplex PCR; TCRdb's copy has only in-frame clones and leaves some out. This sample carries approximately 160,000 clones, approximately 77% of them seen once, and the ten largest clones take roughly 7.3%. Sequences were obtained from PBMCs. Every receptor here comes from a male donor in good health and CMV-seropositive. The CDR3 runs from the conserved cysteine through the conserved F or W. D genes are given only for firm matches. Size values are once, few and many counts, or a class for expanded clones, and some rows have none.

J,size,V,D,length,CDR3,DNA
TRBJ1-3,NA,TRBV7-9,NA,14,CASSFRDSGNTIYF,TGTGCCAGCAGCTTCCGGGACTCTGGAAACACCATATATTTT
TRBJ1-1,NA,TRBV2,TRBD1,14,CASRGQGRGPEAFF,TGTGCCAGCAGGGGACAGGGAAGGGGGCCTGAAGCTTTCTTT
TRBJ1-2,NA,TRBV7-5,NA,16,CARSLGAPALNYGYTF,TGTGCCAGAAGCTTAGGGGCCCCGGCCCTTAACTATGGCTACACCTTC
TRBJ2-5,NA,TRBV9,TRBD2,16,CASSVGLAGIQETQYF,TGTGCCAGCAGCGTAGGACTAGCGGGGATCCAAGAGACCCAGTACTTC
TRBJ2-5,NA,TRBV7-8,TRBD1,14,CASSPGTGQETQYF,TGTGCCAGCAGCCCCGGGACAGGCCAAGAGACCCAGTACTTC
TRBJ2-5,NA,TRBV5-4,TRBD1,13,CASGTGGEETQYF,TGTGCCAGCGGGACAGGGGGCGAAGAGACCCAGTACTTC
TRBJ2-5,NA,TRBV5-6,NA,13,CASSLGGWETQYF,TGTGCCAGCAGCTTGGGAGGTTGGGAGACCCAGTACTTC
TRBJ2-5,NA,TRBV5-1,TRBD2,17,CASSFGTSGGPQETQYF,TGCGCCAGCAGCTTCGGGACTAGCGGGGGTCCTCAAGAGACCCAGTACTTC
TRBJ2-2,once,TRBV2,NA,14,CASSEARGTGELFF,TGTGCCAGCAGTGAAGCTCGGGGGACCGGGGAGCTGTTTTTT
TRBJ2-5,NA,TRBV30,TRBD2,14,CAWKEPSGVETQYF,TGTGCCTGGAAAGAGCCTAGCGGGGTAGAGACCCAGTACTTC
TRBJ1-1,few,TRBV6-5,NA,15,CASSYGGELNTEAFF,TGTGCCAGCAGTTACGGCGGGGAGCTGAACACTGAAGCTTTCTTT
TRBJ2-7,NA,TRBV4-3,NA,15,CASSQGRAGHYEQYF,TGCGCCAGCAGCCAAGGTCGCGCAGGCCACTACGAGCAGTACTTC
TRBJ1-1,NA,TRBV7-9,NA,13,CASSLWRGTEAFF,TGTGCCAGCAGCTTATGGAGGGGCACTGAAGCTTTCTTT
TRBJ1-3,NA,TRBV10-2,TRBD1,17,CASYGTGGASSGNTIYF,TGCGCCAGCTACGGGACAGGGGGTGCTAGCTCTGGAAACACCATATATTTT
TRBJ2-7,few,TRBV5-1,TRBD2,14,CASSLGTSESEQYF,TGCGCCAGCAGCTTGGGAACTAGCGAGTCCGAGCAGTACTTC
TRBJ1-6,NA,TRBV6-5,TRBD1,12,CASSTGDSPLHF,TGTGCCAGCAGTACAGGGGATTCACCCCTCCACTTT
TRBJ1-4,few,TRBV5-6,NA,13,CASSLGTLEKLFF,TGTGCCAGCAGCTTGGGGACTCTCGAAAAACTGTTTTTT
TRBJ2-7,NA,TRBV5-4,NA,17,CASSLGGGTTISYEQYF,TGTGCCAGCAGCTTGGGGGGAGGAACCACTATCTCCTACGAGCAGTACTTC
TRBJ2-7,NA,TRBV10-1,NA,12,CASSSSGYEQYF,TGCGCCAGCAGTAGTTCAGGCTACGAGCAGTACTTC
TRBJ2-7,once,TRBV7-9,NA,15,CASSLGLGGGYEQYF,TGTGCCAGCAGCTTGGGGCTGGGAGGGGGCTACGAGCAGTACTTC
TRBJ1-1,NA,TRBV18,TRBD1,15,CASSQRRTGGREAFF,TGTGCCAGCTCACAGAGGAGGACAGGGGGGCGTGAAGCTTTCTTT
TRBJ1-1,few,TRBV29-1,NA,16,CSVEEWIRALNTEAFF,TGCAGCGTTGAAGAGTGGATCAGGGCCTTGAACACTGAAGCTTTCTTT
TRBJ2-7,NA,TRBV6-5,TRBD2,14,CATSRAGGSYEQYF,TGTGCCACCTCGCGAGCGGGGGGTTCCTACGAGCAGTACTTC
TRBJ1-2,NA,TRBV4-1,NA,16,CASSLRNVGGWNGYTF,TGCGCCAGCAGCCTTCGTAATGTGGGGGGATGGAATGGCTACACCTTC
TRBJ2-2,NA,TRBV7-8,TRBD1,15,CASSSSGTGYGELFF,TGTGCCAGCAGCTCTTCCGGGACAGGATACGGAGAGCTGTTTTTT
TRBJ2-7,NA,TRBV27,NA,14,CASSSSTGLNEQYF,NA
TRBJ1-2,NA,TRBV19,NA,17,CASTPGPGKSSLYGYTF,TGTGCCAGTACCCCAGGGCCAGGGAAGTCTTCCCTCTATGGCTACACCTTC
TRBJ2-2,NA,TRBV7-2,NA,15,CASSLWGPDTGELFF,TGTGCCAGCAGCTTATGGGGGCCGGACACCGGGGAGCTGTTTTTT
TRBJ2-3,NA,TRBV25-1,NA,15,CASSGSGTRTDTQYF,TGTGCCAGCAGTGGATCCGGGACACGCACAGATACGCAGTATTTT
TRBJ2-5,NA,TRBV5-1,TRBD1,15,CASSWSTGGGETQYF,TGCGCCAGCAGCTGGTCCACAGGGGGCGGAGAGACCCAGTACTTC
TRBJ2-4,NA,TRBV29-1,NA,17,CSAQDSTLRIAKNIQYF,TGCAGCGCCCAAGATTCAACCCTGAGGATTGCCAAAAACATTCAGTACTTC
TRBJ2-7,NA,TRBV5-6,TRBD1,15,CASSPGTGDTYEQYF,TGTGCCAGCAGCCCCGGGACAGGGGATACCTACGAGCAGTACTTC
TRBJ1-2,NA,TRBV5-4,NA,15,CASSRGAGAPLGYTF,TGTGCCAGCAGCCGGGGGGCGGGGGCTCCCCTTGGCTACACCTTC
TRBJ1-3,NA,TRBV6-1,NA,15,CASTLGADSGNTIYF,TGTGCCAGCACCCTAGGAGCTGATTCTGGAAACACCATATATTTT
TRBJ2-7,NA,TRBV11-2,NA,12,CASSSRGYEQYF,TGTGCCAGCTCTTCCAGGGGCTACGAGCAGTACTTC
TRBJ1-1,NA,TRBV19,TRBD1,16,CASSPLKGQSNTEAFF,TGTGCCAGTAGTCCACTCAAGGGACAGTCAAACACTGAAGCTTTCTTT
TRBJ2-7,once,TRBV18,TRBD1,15,CASSSPGQGVREQYF,TGTGCCAGCTCTTCTCCGGGACAGGGGGTGAGGGAGCAGTACTTC
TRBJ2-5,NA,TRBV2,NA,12,CASTQGSETQYF,TGTGCCAGCACCCAGGGATCAGAGACCCAGTACTTC
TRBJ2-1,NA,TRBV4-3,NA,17,CASSQEIRHLTYNEQFF,TGCGCCAGCAGCCAAGAAATAAGACACCTTACCTACAATGAGCAGTTCTTC
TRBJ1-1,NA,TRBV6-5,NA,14,CASHQAYESTEAFF,TGTGCCAGCCATCAGGCCTACGAAAGCACTGAAGCTTTCTTT
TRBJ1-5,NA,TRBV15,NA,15,CATSRGGRDNQPQHF,TGTGCCACCAGCAGAGGAGGCAGGGACAATCAGCCCCAGCATTTT
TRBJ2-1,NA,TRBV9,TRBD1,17,CASSPQIRDRVSNEQFF,TGTGCCAGCAGCCCCCAAATCCGGGACAGGGTCAGCAATGAGCAGTTCTTC
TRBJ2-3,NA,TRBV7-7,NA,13,CASSLARGDTQYF,TGTGCTAGCAGCTTAGCCAGGGGCGATACGCAGTATTTT
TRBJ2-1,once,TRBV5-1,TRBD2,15,CASSPTSVVYNEQFF,TGCGCCAGCAGTCCCACTAGCGTAGTTTACAATGAGCAGTTCTTC
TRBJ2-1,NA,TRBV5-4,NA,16,CASSFPPRGAGYEQFF,TGTGCCAGCAGTTTTCCCCCCCGGGGGGCCGGGTATGAGCAGTTCTTC
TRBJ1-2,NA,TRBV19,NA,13,CASSIQGSGGYTF,TGTGCCAGTAGTATTCAGGGGAGTGGAGGCTACACCTTC
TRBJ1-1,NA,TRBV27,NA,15,CASSFGTAKGPEAFF,TGTGCCAGCAGTTTTGGGACTGCCAAGGGTCCTGAAGCTTTCTTT
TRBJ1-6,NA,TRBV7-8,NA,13,CASSRRTDSPLHF,TGTGCCAGCAGCCGGCGGACAGATTCACCCCTCCACTTT
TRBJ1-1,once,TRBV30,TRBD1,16,CAWSGVRGRRNTEAFF,TGTGCCTGGAGTGGGGTGAGGGGGCGTAGGAACACTGAAGCTTTCTTT
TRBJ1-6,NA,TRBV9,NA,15,CASSVDGREDSPLHF,TGTGCCAGCAGCGTAGATGGCAGGGAGGACTCACCCCTCCACTTT